What follows are 24 T cell receptor beta chains derived from one specimen sequenced in a study of PD-L1 blockade in urothelial cancer. The repertoire was sequenced with immunoSEQ multiplex PCR; TCRdb's copy has only in-frame clones and lacks some. The table records tens of thousands of clones, around four fifths of them present only once. The time point is: pretreatment peripheral blood. The sequences come from PBMCs, collected around atezolizumab (anti-PD-L1) treatment. These receptors all come from a man aged 35-49 years with urothelial cancer.

The genes are TRBV6-5 and TRBJ2-5; 7 bases align to TRBD1. This CDR3 has 14 residues. Per the germline V gene, CDR1 is MNHEY and CDR2 is SVGAGI. With 5 bases clipped from V and 1 base from J, the junction kept 4 bases outside the gene matches. CDR3 sequence reads: CASSPGTVQETQYF. CDR3 coding DNA: TGTGCCAGCAGTCCAGGGACAGTCCAAGAGACCCAGTACTTC.

For the CDR3, the DNA is TGTGCCAGCAGCGCCGATGGGGCAGACAACACTGAAGCTTTCTTT. Translating gives CASSADGADNTEAFF. The chain is built from TRBV6-1 and TRBJ1-1; tentatively, D is TRBD1 (5 bases). V lost 6 bases and J lost 2, with 16 bases in between. The CDR3 is 15 amino acids. Germline CDR1 is MNHNS and CDR2 is SASEGT.

The chain recombines TRBV4-1 with TRBJ2-7, with a weak D call TRBD1 (6 bases). CDR1 is MGHRA, CDR2 YSYEKL, per germline. Trimming shortened V by 0 bases and J by 11 bases, and 14 bases separated the two germline ends. CDR3 length: 13 residues. This CDR3 reads CASSQEVTGQKYF. The CDR3 DNA follows: TGCGCCAGCAGCCAAGAGGTAACAGGACAGAAGTACTTC.

The CDR3 region has the DNA TGTGCCAGCAGTTTGGAGAGAAGGCCGTTCTTC. The encoded protein is CASSLERRPFF. J is TRBJ2-1 and V is TRBV28; no definite D call. Germline CDR1 and CDR2: MDHEN and SYDVKM. The CDR3 covers 11 residues. V was cut by 3 bases and J by 15 bases, with 12 bases left in between.

The chain employs TRBV28 and TRBJ2-7; tentatively, D is TRBD1 (6 bases). CDR1 and CDR2 (germline): MDHEN, SYDVKM. V lost 4 bases and J 1 base, leaving 17 bases between the germline ends. The CDR3 runs 16 residues. The CDR3 protein is CASSSTGQGTSYEQYF. The CDR3 DNA sequence: TGTGCCAGCAGTTCAACGGGGCAGGGGACGTCCTACGAGCAGTACTTC.

This chain uses TRBV28 with TRBJ2-7; 8 bases are shared with TRBD1. Germline V CDR1 and CDR2: MDHEN, SYDVKM. This CDR3 has 16 residues. The V segment lost 5 bases and the J segment 5 bases; nucleotides outside the gene matches: 14. The CDR3: CASSTSGQGSRNEQYF. CDR3 in DNA: TGTGCCAGCAGTACTTCCGGACAGGGTTCTAGGAACGAGCAGTACTTC.

The chain employs TRBV9 and TRBJ2-7, with 10 bases fitting TRBD2. Germline-derived CDR1 and CDR2 are SGDLS and YYNGEE. V lost 0 bases, J lost 3 bases, and 15 bases stayed unmatched. The CDR3 has 19 residues. CDR3 sequence (DNA): TGTGCCAGCAGCGTAGGGGTTGGTAGCGGGAGGTCCAGGCTCTACGAGCAGTACTTC. It codes for CASSVGVGSGRSRLYEQYF.

V and J are TRBV25-1 and TRBJ2-7; D possibly corresponds to TRBD2 (5 bases). This CDR3 is built from 15 residues. The V gene lost 5 bases and the J gene lost 2 bases, with 16 bases spanning the gap. The germline CDR1 and CDR2 sequences are MGHDK and SYGVNS. In nucleotides, the CDR3 is TGTGCCAGCAGTCCATTCGCGGGTCCCACCTACGAGCAGTACTTC. Amino acids: CASSPFAGPTYEQYF.

The chain has TRBV7-9 and TRBJ2-1; 8 nucleotides line up with TRBD2. Germline V gene data show CDR1 as SEHNR and CDR2 as FQNEAQ (reference sequence). This CDR3 is built from 15 residues. Trimming took 4 bases from V and 10 from J; bases not matched to a gene: 12. The CDR3 sequence: CASSSEREMRREQFF. In nucleotides, the CDR3 is TGTGCCAGCAGCTCCGAGCGGGAGATGAGGAGGGAGCAGTTCTTC.

CDR3 sequence: CASRRRTDHQPQHF. CDR3 DNA sequence: TGTGCCAGCAGAAGACGGACAGACCATCAGCCCCAGCATTTT. This chain connects TRBV27 to TRBJ1-5; weak D call: TRBD1 (6 bases). The CDR3 has 14 amino acids. The V gene lost 6 bases and the J gene lost 5 bases, with 14 bases spanning the gap. Germline assignment: CDR1 MNHEY and CDR2 SMNVEV (reference sequence).

The table lists this clone with many counts. The chain carries TRBV21-1 and TRBJ2-2; the table's D call, TRBD2, was not checked against the DNA. TRBV21-1 is a pseudogene locus. The CDR3 totals 15 residues. DNA of the CDR3: TGTGCCAGCAGAAATGAGGGACTAGCTTCCGGGGAGCTGTTTTTT. Protein product: CASRNEGLASGELFF.

The chain links TRBV9 to TRBJ2-3, with D possibly being TRBD2 (7 bases). The V end was cut by 0 bases, the J end by 5 bases, with 13 bases between. The CDR3 is 15 amino acids. Per the germline V gene, CDR1 is SGDLS and CDR2 is YYNGEE. In DNA form, the CDR3 reads TGTGCCAGCAGCGTAGGAAGGGGGGGGGTAGATACGCAGTATTTT. Translating it yields CASSVGRGGVDTQYF.

A single count supports this clone. The chain recombines TRBV5-1 with TRBJ2-3, with 11 bases identical to TRBD2. CDR1 is SGHRS, CDR2 YFSETQ, per germline. V shed 2 bases and J 3 bases; nucleotides not matched to a gene: 5. CDR3 length: 16 amino acids. This CDR3 reads CASSFTSGRLTDTQYF. The CDR3 region has the DNA TGCGCCAGCAGCTTCACTAGCGGGAGATTAACAGATACGCAGTATTTT.

The genes are TRBV28 and TRBJ1-2; D gene unclear. Trimming removed 7 bases from V and 1 base from J, with 19 bases in between. This CDR3 region has 16 residues. CDR1 and CDR2 (germline): MDHEN, SYDVKM. The CDR3 reads CASKIFTPRLNYGYTF. In DNA form, the CDR3 reads TGTGCCAGCAAGATTTTTACCCCTAGACTTAACTATGGCTACACCTTC.

This clone has just one count. V is TRBV11-2 and J is TRBJ2-2; TRBD2 matches at 7 bases. V was pared by 3 bases and J by 3 bases, with 10 bases of the junction left unmatched. The CDR3 consists of 17 residues. CDR1 and CDR2 (germline): SGHAT, FQNNGV. The CDR3 DNA follows: TGTGCCAGCAGCTTCCCTCGGGCGGGAGCGGACACCGGGGAGCTGTTTTTT. Residues: CASSFPRAGADTGELFF. Filled out from reference TRBV11-2 and TRBJ2-2, the complete variable domain reads EAGVAQSPRYKIIEKRQSVAFWCNPISGHATLYWYQQILGQGPKLLIQFQNNGVVDDSQLPKDRFSAERLKGVDSTLKIQPAKLEDSAVYLCASSFPRAGADTGELFFGEGSRLTVL.

This clone was seen a single time. The chain couples TRBV19 to TRBJ2-7; 9 bases match TRBD2. Germline V gene sequence: CDR1 LNHDA, CDR2 SQIVND (reference sequence). Losses at the gene ends were 6 bases for V and 4 bases for J; bases not matched to a gene: 7. The CDR3 extends over 14 amino acids. CDR3 region: CASRKGLASYEQYF. CDR3 nucleotides: TGTGCCAGTAGAAAGGGACTAGCCTCTTACGAGCAGTACTTC. The whole variable domain, filled in from reference TRBV19 and TRBJ2-7, reads DGGITQSPKYLFRKEGQNVTLSCEQNLNHDAMYWYRQDPGQGLRLIYYSQIVNDFQKGDIAEGYSVSREKKESFPLTVTSAQKNPTAFYLCASRKGLASYEQYFGPGTRLTVT.

The J gene is TRBJ2-5, the V gene TRBV28, with D possibly TRBD1 on 6 matching bases. CDR3 length: 15 residues. The V and J ends lost 6 bases and 2 bases respectively, with 16 bases between them. The germline CDR1 and CDR2 sequences are MDHEN and SYDVKM. CDR3 DNA: TGTGCCAGCAGGCTGGGGGCCTCACCTCAAGAGACCCAGTACTTC. Translated: CASRLGASPQETQYF. Using reference TRBV28 and TRBJ2-5 for the parts outside the CDR3, the full variable domain is DVKVTQSSRYLVKRTGEKVFLECVQDMDHENMFWYRQDPGLGLRLIYFSYDVKMKEKGDIPEGYSVSREKKERFSLILESASTNQTSMYLCASRLGASPQETQYFGPGTRLLVL.

CDR3 DNA sequence: TGTGCCAGCAACAAAGCCGCGGGGAACCCCTACGAGCAGTACTTC. As protein: CASNKAAGNPYEQYF. The chain links TRBV28 to TRBJ2-7, with D perhaps matching TRBD2 (6 bases). The germline gives CDR1 MDHEN, CDR2 SYDVKM. Trimming pared 7 bases from V and 2 bases from J, leaving 18 bases between. The CDR3 is 15 residues long.

The J gene is TRBJ2-3, the V gene TRBV6-4; D gene unclear. In germline, CDR1 is MRHNA, CDR2 SNTAGT. V was trimmed by 3 bases and J by 2 bases, leaving 12 bases between them. This CDR3 contains 15 residues. CDR3 coding DNA: TGTGCCAGCAGTGAGCAGGATGCCCACACAGATACGCAGTATTTT. Translation gives CASSEQDAHTDTQYF.

V is TRBV2 and J is TRBJ2-1; D perhaps matches TRBD2 (5 bases). CDR1 is SNHLY, CDR2 FYNNEI, per germline. The V end was cut by 5 bases, the J end by 8 bases, with 16 bases between. This CDR3 is built from 14 residues. DNA for the CDR3: TGTGCCAGCAGTCTCTCCCTGACTATTCATGAGCAGTTCTTC. Its translation is CASSLSLTIHEQFF.

The count of this clone is one. The V call is TRBV30, the J call TRBJ2-1, with 8 bases that match TRBD2. The junction had 3 bases not matched to a gene; V was cut back by 1 base and J by 10 bases. CDR1 GTSNPN and CDR2 SVGIG come from the germline V gene (reference sequence). This CDR3 comprises 12 residues. CDR3 sequence: CAWSGTSSEQFF. CDR3 DNA sequence: TGTGCCTGGAGTGGGACTAGCAGCGAGCAGTTCTTC.

The genes are TRBV9 and TRBJ2-5; 7 positions agree with TRBD2. CDR3 length equals 16 residues. Germline V gene lookup returns CDR1 SGDLS and CDR2 YYNGEE. J was trimmed by 1 base and V by 2 bases; bases with no gene match: 8. CDR3 DNA: TGTGCCAGCAGCGTCCTGGCGGGAGCCCTCCAAGAGACCCAGTACTTC. Its translation is CASSVLAGALQETQYF. Looking up the rest from reference TRBV9 and TRBJ2-5 gives the full variable domain: DSGVTQTPKHLITATGQRVTLRCSPRSGDLSVYWYQQSLDQGLQFLIQYYNGEERAKGNILERFSAQQFPDLHSELNLSSLELGDSALYFCASSVLAGALQETQYFGPGTRLLVL.

In its sample, this clone was seen once. The chain recombines TRBV27 with TRBJ2-1, with 9 bases matching TRBD2. V lost 5 bases, J lost 9 bases, and 14 bases stayed unmatched. This CDR3 is 16 amino acids long. Germline V gene sequence: CDR1 MNHEY, CDR2 SMNVEV (reference sequence). DNA of the CDR3: TGTGCCAGCAGTAACCCTGAGCTAGCGGGATTAAGTGAGCAGTTCTTC. Protein sequence: CASSNPELAGLSEQFF.

The chain links TRBV20-1 to TRBJ2-1; D not resolved. Germline CDR1 and CDR2: DFQATT and SNEGSKA (reference sequence). The CDR3 totals 10 residues. Trimming left V 8 bases short and J 4 bases short, with 6 bases between. The CDR3 spells CSCGYNEQFF. In DNA form, the CDR3 reads TGCAGTTGCGGTTACAATGAGCAGTTCTTC.